The next 28 T cell receptor beta chains were all read from a single sample in a study of vaccination effects on CD4 cells after COVID-19. Libraries were prepared by immunoSEQ multiplex PCR; TCRdb keeps only in-frame clonotypes and omits some of them. This table holds about 39,000 clones, over 80% found once. Following an approximately 9-day culture, CD4+ T cells were purified. Their recognized antigens are unknown. This specimen consisted of CD4+ T cells from PBMCs cultured without peptide, obtained before COVID-19 vaccination. These receptors all come from a human donor who received a COVID-19 vaccine.

The CDR3 region is CAVQREANYGYTF. The CDR3 DNA follows: TGTGCCGTCCAGAGGGAGGCTAACTATGGCTACACCTTC. The rearrangement uses TRBV10-3 and TRBJ1-2; no clear D gene. Germline V lookup: CDR1 ENHRY, CDR2 SYGVKD. With 11 bases removed from V and 0 bases from J, the gap between germline ends came to 13 bases. The CDR3 spans 13 residues.

This clone has a handful of counts. This rearrangement joins TRBV5-1 to TRBJ1-2, with 7 bases identical to TRBD1. This CDR3 has 16 amino acids. Germline CDR1 is SGHRS and CDR2 is YFSETQ. J gave up 4 bases and V 0 bases, and 9 bases lay outside the gene matches. DNA for the CDR3: TGCGCCAGCAGCTTGGACACGGACAGGATCCCCTATGGCTACACCTTC. The encoded protein is CASSLDTDRIPYGYTF. The entire variable domain, with the rest obtained from reference TRBV5-1 and TRBJ1-2, is as follows: KAGVTQTPRYLIKTRGQQVTLSCSPISGHRSVSWYQQTPGQGLQFLFEYFSETQRNKGNFPGRFSGRQFSNSRSEMNVSTLELGDSALYLCASSLDTDRIPYGYTFGSGTRLTVV.

This rearrangement joins TRBV30 to TRBJ2-7, with 8 bases that match TRBD1. Trimming cost V 3 bases and J 6 bases; bases outside gene matches: 16. The CDR3 runs 16 residues. In germline, CDR1 is GTSNPN, CDR2 SVGIG (reference sequence). Here the CDR3 DNA reads TGTGCCTGGAGCACACGACAGGGGTCATACCCTGGCGAGCAGTACGTC. The encoded protein is CAWSTRQGSYPGEQYV.

The CDR3 region has the DNA TGCGCCAGCCGCCGGGACAGCAACACTGAAGCTTTCTTT. This translates into CASRRDSNTEAFF. V usage is TRBV5-1 and J usage is TRBJ1-1; 7 nucleotides agree with TRBD1. Germline-derived CDR1 and CDR2 are SGHRS and YFSETQ. V dropped 7 bases and J dropped 2; count of bases not matched to a gene: 5. The CDR3 totals 13 residues.

This clone has more than one count but fewer than ten. The genes are TRBV6-5 and TRBJ1-6; D is undetermined. This CDR3 spans 13 amino acids. Germline V gene data show CDR1 as MNHEY and CDR2 as SVGAGI. V lost 5 bases and J lost 2, with 4 bases in between. CDR3 nucleotide sequence: TGTGCCAGCAGTCCCGCCTATAATTCACCCCTCCACTTT. Amino acids: CASSPAYNSPLHF.

This sequence joins TRBV7-9 and TRBJ1-2; 10 nucleotides line up with TRBD1. The germline gives CDR1 SEHNR, CDR2 FQNEAQ (reference sequence). The CDR3 has 13 residues. Losses at the gene ends were 3 bases for V and 5 bases for J; bases not matched to a gene: 0. The CDR3 region has the DNA TGTGCCAGCAGCTTGGGACAGGGGTATGGCTACACCTTC. It yields the protein CASSLGQGYGYTF.

In DNA, the CDR3 is TGTGCCTGGAGTGTACTGAGCGGCAATGAGCAGTTCTTC. Translated, it gives CAWSVLSGNEQFF. The V and J genes are TRBV30 and TRBJ2-1, with D possibly being TRBD2 (5 bases). V lost 0 bases and J lost 6, with 9 bases in between. CDR3 length equals 13 residues. Per germline, CDR1 GTSNPN and CDR2 SVGIG (reference sequence).

The CDR3 is CATRDHQNTEAFF. The CDR3 DNA reads TGTGCCACCCGGGACCACCAGAACACTGAAGCTTTCTTT. The rearrangement joins TRBV10-3 to TRBJ1-1, with D possibly matching TRBD1 (5 bases). From germline, CDR1 is ENHRY and CDR2 SYGVKD. The CDR3 contains 13 residues. Trimming shortened V by 10 bases and J by 1 base, and 13 bases separated the two germline ends.

V gene TRBV24-1 combines with J gene TRBJ2-3; weak D call: TRBD1 (6 bases). V shed 3 bases and J shed 1 base, with 13 bases lying between them. Germline CDR1 and CDR2: KGHDR and SFDVKD. The CDR3 covers 16 residues. CDR3 region: CATSDPGPGGTDTQYF. DNA for the CDR3: TGTGCCACCAGTGATCCCGGGCCAGGGGGCACAGATACGCAGTATTTT.

The V and J genes are TRBV7-8 and TRBJ2-3, with 8 bases fitting TRBD2. The germline CDR1 and CDR2 sequences are SGHVS and FQNEAQ. V shed 5 bases and J 4 bases; nucleotides not matched to a gene: 11. The CDR3 length is 16 residues. CDR3 coding DNA: TGTGCCAGCAGCCGAGGGGGAGCGGGGGTTGCAGATACGCAGTATTTT. As protein: CASSRGGAGVADTQYF.

The rearrangement links TRBV19 to TRBJ1-5; D remains ambiguous. This CDR3 comprises 12 residues. V was shortened by 3 bases and J by 2 bases, with 2 bases between the two germline ends. Looked up from germline, CDR1 is LNHDA and CDR2 is SQIVND (reference sequence). The CDR3 DNA sequence: TGTGCCAGTAGTATGGGCAATCAGCCCCAGCATTTT. It yields the protein CASSMGNQPQHF.

The J gene is TRBJ1-1, the V gene TRBV9, with 7 bases fitting TRBD1. J was trimmed by 1 base and V by 4 bases; bases with no gene match: 7. Germline V gene lookup returns CDR1 SGDLS and CDR2 YYNGEE. This CDR3 contains 15 residues. The CDR3 DNA sequence: TGTGCCAGCAGCTATACGACAGGGACGAACACTGAAGCTTTCTTT. Translation: CASSYTTGTNTEAFF.

The chain employs TRBV21-1 and TRBJ1-1. TRBV21-1 is a documented pseudogene. The CDR3 spans 13 residues. The CDR3 DNA is TGTGCCCCCGGGAAGGCGGTGAACACTGAAGCTTTCTTT. This encodes CAPGKAVNTEAFF.

The chain is built from TRBV5-8 and TRBJ1-4; TRBD1 aligns across 7 bases. The junction had 6 bases not matched to a gene; V was cut back by 3 bases and J by 4 bases. Germline assignment: CDR1 SGHTS and CDR2 YDEGEE. The CDR3 runs to 15 residues. The CDR3 DNA sequence: TGTGCCAGCAGCTCACGACAGGGTGGTAATGAAAAACTGTTTTTT. It yields the protein CASSSRQGGNEKLFF.

The chain recombines TRBV6-1 with TRBJ1-3, with a possible D match to TRBD1 (6 bases). The CDR3 extends over 13 amino acids. CDR1 and CDR2 (germline): MNHNS, SASEGT. V was trimmed by 2 bases and J by 4 bases, leaving 6 bases between them. DNA for the CDR3: TGTGCCAGCAGTGAAAGGGGGGGAAACACCATATATTTT. This sequence encodes CASSERGGNTIYF.

This sequence joins TRBV5-1 and TRBJ2-2; tentative D call: TRBD2 (7 bases). Germline CDR1 and CDR2: SGHRS and YFSETQ. The CDR3 is 16 residues long. V lost 0 bases, J lost 3 bases, and 12 bases lay in between. CDR3 nucleotide sequence: TGCGCCAGCAGCTTGGGCGGGGGCCGGGACACCGGGGAGCTGTTTTTT. Translation gives CASSLGGGRDTGELFF. Looking up the rest from reference TRBV5-1 and TRBJ2-2 gives the full variable domain: KAGVTQTPRYLIKTRGQQVTLSCSPISGHRSVSWYQQTPGQGLQFLFEYFSETQRNKGNFPGRFSGRQFSNSRSEMNVSTLELGDSALYLCASSLGGGRDTGELFFGEGSRLTVL.

This clone has more than one count but fewer than ten. The chain is built from TRBV2 and TRBJ1-2; TRBD1 matches 9 bases. The V gene end was trimmed by 6 bases and the J gene end by 7 bases; junction bases not matched to a gene: 0. This CDR3 has 11 residues. Germline-derived CDR1 and CDR2 are SNHLY and FYNNEI. Written as DNA, the CDR3 is TGTGCCAGCAGACAGGGGGCTGGCTACACCTTC. This gives the protein CASRQGAGYTF. Combining the CDR3 with reference TRBV2 and TRBJ1-2 gives the whole variable domain EPEVTQTPSHQVTQMGQEVILRCVPISNHLYFYWYRQILGQKVEFLVSFYNNEISEKSEIFDDQFSVERPDGSNFTLKIRSTKLEDSAMYFCASRQGAGYTFGSGTRLTVV.

The chain joins TRBV2 to TRBJ2-3, with 7 bases aligning to TRBD1. V was clipped by 7 bases and J by 3 bases; unmatched bases: 4. The CDR3 is made up of 13 amino acids. Germline V CDR1 and CDR2: SNHLY, FYNNEI. CDR3 region: CASTRQGTDTQYF. In DNA, the CDR3 is TGTGCCAGCACTCGACAGGGAACAGATACGCAGTATTTT.

This clone came up once. This chain links TRBV2 with TRBJ2-2; the D gene is possibly TRBD1 (5 bases). This CDR3 comprises 14 residues. Germline-derived CDR1 and CDR2 are SNHLY and FYNNEI. V lost 7 bases and J lost 2, with 11 bases in between. This CDR3 is CASNIDRNTGELFF. DNA for the CDR3: TGTGCCAGCAACATCGACAGAAACACCGGGGAGCTGTTTTTT.

This chain connects TRBV5-1 to TRBJ1-5; TRBD1 matches at 7 bases. The CDR3 has 15 residues. CDR1 and CDR2 from the germline V gene are SGHRS and YFSETQ. Trimming took 0 bases from V and 3 from J; bases not matched to a gene: 3. CDR3 in amino acids: CASSLGQGYNQPQHF. CDR3 bases: TGCGCCAGCAGCTTGGGACAGGGTTACAATCAGCCCCAGCATTTT.

The V call is TRBV5-6, the J call TRBJ2-2; tentatively, D is TRBD1 or TRBD2 (5 bases each). Deletions cut 4 bases from V and 5 bases from J, with 12 bases between. The germline gives CDR1 SGHDT, CDR2 YYEEEE. This CDR3 is built from 14 residues. CDR3: CASSGAGETGELFF. The CDR3 DNA follows: TGTGCCAGCAGCGGGGCCGGGGAGACCGGGGAGCTGTTTTTT. The variable domain in full, completed from reference TRBV5-6 and TRBJ2-2, reads DAGVTQSPTHLIKTRGQQVTLRCSPKSGHDTVSWYQQALGQGPQFIFQYYEEEERQRGNFPDRFSGHQFPNYSSELNVNALLLGDSALYLCASSGAGETGELFFGEGSRLTVL.

The rearrangement joins TRBV6-5 to TRBJ1-2; the match to TRBD1 covers 7 bases. This CDR3 is built from 13 residues. The germline V gene encodes CDR1 MNHEY and CDR2 SVGAGI. V trimming: 8 bases; J trimming: 8 bases; junction bases outside the gene matches: 11. The CDR3 DNA reads TGTGCCAGCTCACCGACAGGGCGTCGCGGCTACACCTTC. Translated: CASSPTGRRGYTF.

V usage is TRBV6-7 and J usage is TRBJ2-2, with D maybe TRBD1 (5 bases). TRBV6-7 is marked as an open reading frame, function uncertain. Trimming stripped 7 bases from V and 0 bases from J, with 12 bases between. CDR3 length equals 15 residues. The CDR3 coding sequence is TGTGCCAGCAAAAACAGGAATACGAACACCGGGGAGCTGTTTTTT. Translating it yields CASKNRNTNTGELFF.

The chain carries TRBV6-4 and TRBJ1-5; 9 bases fit TRBD1. Losses at the gene ends were 3 bases for V and 1 base for J; bases not matched to a gene: 10. Germline V lookup: CDR1 MRHNA, CDR2 SNTAGT. This CDR3 comprises 18 residues. DNA for the CDR3: TGTGCCAGCAGTGAGCCGGGACAGGGCAGGATCAGCAATCAGCCCCAGCATTTT. Amino acids: CASSEPGQGRISNQPQHF.

V and J are TRBV19 and TRBJ2-6, with D possibly TRBD1 on 6 matching bases. The germline gives CDR1 LNHDA, CDR2 SQIVND (reference sequence). The CDR3 is 15 residues long. Trimming removed 3 bases from V and 4 bases from J, with 10 bases in between. CDR3 coding DNA: TGTGCCAGTAGTATTACAGGGACCGGGGCCAACGTCCTGACTTTC. Its translation is CASSITGTGANVLTF.

The chain links TRBV11-2 to TRBJ1-2, with 7 bases lining up with TRBD1. V shed 5 bases and J 6 bases; nucleotides not matched to a gene: 9. Germline V gives CDR1 SGHAT, CDR2 FQNNGV. The CDR3 extends over 14 amino acids. CDR3 nucleotide sequence: TGTGCCAGCAGCCCTCCGGACAGGAGCAATGGCTACACCTTC. Its protein product is CASSPPDRSNGYTF. The entire variable domain, with the rest obtained from reference TRBV11-2 and TRBJ1-2, is as follows: EAGVAQSPRYKIIEKRQSVAFWCNPISGHATLYWYQQILGQGPKLLIQFQNNGVVDDSQLPKDRFSAERLKGVDSTLKIQPAKLEDSAVYLCASSPPDRSNGYTFGSGTRLTVV.

This clone was observed a single time. This rearrangement joins TRBV29-1 to TRBJ2-5; the D gene could be TRBD1 or TRBD2 (5 bases each). The germline gives CDR1 SQVTM, CDR2 ANQGSEA. V lost 1 base to trimming and J lost 4 bases, with 7 bases between them. This CDR3 comprises 12 residues. The CDR3 DNA is TGCAGCGTTGAAGGGGACCTAGAGACCCAGTACTTC. It codes for CSVEGDLETQYF.

Only a few counts were recorded for this clone. The chain has TRBV28 and TRBJ1-2; possibly TRBD1 for D (5 bases). CDR3 length: 14 amino acids. Between the trimmed V and J ends, which lost 8 bases and 0 bases, there was a span of 13 bases. The germline V gene has CDR1 MDHEN and CDR2 SYDVKM. The CDR3 region is CASRGTLSNYGYTF. CDR3 sequence (DNA): TGTGCCAGCCGAGGGACGTTGTCTAACTATGGCTACACCTTC.